This T cell receptor (beta chain) was profiled in a study of blood T cell repertoires in COVID-19. Looking at the study overall: T cells, B-cell-depleted T cells, or PBMCs provided the cDNA or gDNA that served as material.

The germline V gene encodes CDR1 SGHVS and CDR2 FNYEAQ. The V end was cut by 0 bases, the J end by 1 base, with 7 bases between. The CDR3 has 16 amino acids. TCRdb's table, derived via immunoSEQ multiplex PCR, lists solely in-frame clones and lacks some. The sample shows 230,000 or so clones, approximately 82% of them seen only once. This rearrangement joins TRBV7-6 to TRBJ1-6; the D is unclear. This sequence originates from a woman aged 40 to 50 who had recovered from COVID-19. Sequencing used peripheral blood. The CDR3 DNA follows: TGTGCCAGCAGCTTAGCGCCAACATCCTATAATTCACCCCTCCACTTT. As protein: CASSLAPTSYNSPLHF.